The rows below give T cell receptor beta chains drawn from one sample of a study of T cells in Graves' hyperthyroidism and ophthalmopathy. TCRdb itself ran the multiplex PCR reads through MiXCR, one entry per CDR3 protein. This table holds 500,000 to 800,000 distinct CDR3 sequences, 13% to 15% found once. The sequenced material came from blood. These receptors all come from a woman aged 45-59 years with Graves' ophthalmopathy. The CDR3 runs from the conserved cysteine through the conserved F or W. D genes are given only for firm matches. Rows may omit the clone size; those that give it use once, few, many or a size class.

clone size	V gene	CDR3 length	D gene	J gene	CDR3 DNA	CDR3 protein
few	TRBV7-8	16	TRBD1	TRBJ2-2	TGTGCCAGCAGCCGGGGACAGGGGATGAGGACCGGGGAGCTGTTTTTT	CASSRGQGMRTGELFF
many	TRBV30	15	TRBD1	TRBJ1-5	TGTGCCTGGAGTTCCAGGACAGGAGTTTATCAGCCCCAGCATTTT	CAWSSRTGVYQPQHF
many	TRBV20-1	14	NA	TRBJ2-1	TGCAGTGCTCCTCAGGGGCCCTCCTACAATGAGCAGTTCTTC	CSAPQGPSYNEQFF
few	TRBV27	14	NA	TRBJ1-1	TGTGCCAGCAGTTTTAGGGTTCTGGACACTGAAGCTTTCTTT	CASSFRVLDTEAFF
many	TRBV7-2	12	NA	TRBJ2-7	TGTGCCAGCAGCTTAGATCGTAACGAGCAGTACTTC	CASSLDRNEQYF
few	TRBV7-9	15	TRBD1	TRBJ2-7	TGTGCCAGCAGCTTGACAGGGGTGAGGGCGGACGAGCAGTACTTC	CASSLTGVRADEQYF
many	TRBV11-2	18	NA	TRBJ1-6	TGTGCCAGCAGCTTAGAGGGGGGCGCGAGCTCCTATAATTCACCCCTCCACTTT	CASSLEGGASSYNSPLHF
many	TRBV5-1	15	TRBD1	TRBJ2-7	TGCGCCAGCAGCTTGGAGCCAGGGGGTGGTTACGAGCAGTACTTC	CASSLEPGGGYEQYF
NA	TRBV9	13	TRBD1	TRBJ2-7	TGTGCCAGCAGCGAGACAGGGGTCTACGAGCAGTACTTC	CASSETGVYEQYF
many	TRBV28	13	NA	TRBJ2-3	TGTGCCAGCAGGGCGGTAGACACAGATACGCAGTATTTT	CASRAVDTDTQYF
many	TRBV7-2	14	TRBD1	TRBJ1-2	TGTGCCAGCAGCAGCTGGACAGGGACCTATGGCTACACCTTC	CASSSWTGTYGYTF
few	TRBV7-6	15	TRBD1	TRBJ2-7	TGTGCCAGCAGCTTTAAGGGGGACAGCTCCTACGAGCAGTACTTC	CASSFKGDSSYEQYF